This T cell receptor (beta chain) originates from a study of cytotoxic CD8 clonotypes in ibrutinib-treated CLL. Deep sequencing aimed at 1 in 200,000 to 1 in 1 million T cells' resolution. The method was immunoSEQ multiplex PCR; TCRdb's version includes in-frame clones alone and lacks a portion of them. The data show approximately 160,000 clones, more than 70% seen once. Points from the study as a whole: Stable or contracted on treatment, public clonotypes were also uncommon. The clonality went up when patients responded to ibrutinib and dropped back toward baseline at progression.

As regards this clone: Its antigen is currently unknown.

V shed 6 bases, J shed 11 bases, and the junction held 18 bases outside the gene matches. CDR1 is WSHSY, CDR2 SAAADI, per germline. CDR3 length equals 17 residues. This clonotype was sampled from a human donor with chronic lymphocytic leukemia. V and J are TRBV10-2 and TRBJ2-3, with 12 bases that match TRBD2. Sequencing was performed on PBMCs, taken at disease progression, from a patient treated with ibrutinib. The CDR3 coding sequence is TGCGCCAGCAGCCAGGGGGGGACTAGCGGGTCCCTAGGGGGGCAGTATTTT. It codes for CASSQGGTSGSLGGQYF.